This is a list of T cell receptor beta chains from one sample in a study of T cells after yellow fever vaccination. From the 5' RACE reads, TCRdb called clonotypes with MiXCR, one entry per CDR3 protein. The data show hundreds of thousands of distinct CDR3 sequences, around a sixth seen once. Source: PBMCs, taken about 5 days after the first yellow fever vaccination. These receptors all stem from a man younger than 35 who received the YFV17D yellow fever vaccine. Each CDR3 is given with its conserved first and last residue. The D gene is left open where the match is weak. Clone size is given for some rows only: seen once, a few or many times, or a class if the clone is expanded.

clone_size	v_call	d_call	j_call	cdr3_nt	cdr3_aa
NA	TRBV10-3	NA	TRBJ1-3	TGTGCCATCACCGCGACAGTCCTTTCCTCTGGAAACACCATATATTTT	CAITATVLSSGNTIYF
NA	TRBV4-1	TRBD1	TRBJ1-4	TGCGCCAGCAGCCAAGAGGACAGGATCGATCTCTCGACTAATGAAAAACTGTTTTTT	CASSQEDRIDLSTNEKLFF
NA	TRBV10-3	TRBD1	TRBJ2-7	TGTGCCATCAGTGAGGTCTCGGGACAGGAATACTACGAGCAGTACTTC	CAISEVSGQEYYEQYF
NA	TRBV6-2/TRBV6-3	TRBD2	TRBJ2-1	TGTGCCAGCAGTTACTCGGTTTCCGGGACTAGGGTGGGTGAGCAGTTCTTC	CASSYSVSGTRVGEQFF
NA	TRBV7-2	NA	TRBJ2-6	TGTGCCAGCAGCCTTTATTCCTCTGGGGCCAACGTCCTGACTTTC	CASSLYSSGANVLTF
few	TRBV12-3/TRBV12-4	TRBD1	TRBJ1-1	TGTGCCAGCAGTTCGACAGGGTCTGCTTTCTTT	CASSSTGSAFF
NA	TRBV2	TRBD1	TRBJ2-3	TGTGCCAGCAACGGACAGGGGGCCGCAGATACGCAGTATTTT	CASNGQGAADTQYF
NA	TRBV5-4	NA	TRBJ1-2	TGTGCCAGCAGCTCAAGGTCTGGCAGTGAAGCTAACTATGGCTACACCTTC	CASSSRSGSEANYGYTF
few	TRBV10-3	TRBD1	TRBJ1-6	TGTGCCATCAGCGGACAGGGACTTTCACCCCTCCACTTT	CAISGQGLSPLHF
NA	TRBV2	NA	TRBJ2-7	TGTGCCAGCAGTGAAGGGATAGCGACCGCTTTTACCTACGAGCAGTACTTC	CASSEGIATAFTYEQYF
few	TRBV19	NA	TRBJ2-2	TGTGCCAGTAGACTAGACCCGGGGGCCGGGGAGCTGTTTTTT	CASRLDPGAGELFF
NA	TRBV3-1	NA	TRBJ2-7	TGTGCCAGCAGCCCCAGGACAGATACCTACGAGCAGTACTTC	CASSPRTDTYEQYF
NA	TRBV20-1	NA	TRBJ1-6	TGCAGTGCTAGGTACAGGGATTCACCCCTCCACTTT	CSARYRDSPLHF
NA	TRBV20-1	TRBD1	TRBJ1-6	TGCAGTGCTAGAAATCCGGGAACAGGGGGCTCTAATTCACCCCTCCACTTT	CSARNPGTGGSNSPLHF
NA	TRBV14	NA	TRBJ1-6	TGTGCCAGCATCTTAGGGGGGAATTCACCCCTCCACTTT	CASILGGNSPLHF
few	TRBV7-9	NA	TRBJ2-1	TGTGCCAGCAGTAAGGTTGGTGAGCAGTTCTTC	CASSKVGEQFF
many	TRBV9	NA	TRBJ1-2	TGTGCCAGCAGCGTAGACACGAACTATGGCTACACCTTC	CASSVDTNYGYTF
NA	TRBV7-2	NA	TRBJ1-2	TGTGCCAGCAGCTTAGACGCTCCCTATGGCTACACCTTC	CASSLDAPYGYTF
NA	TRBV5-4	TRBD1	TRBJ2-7	TGTGCCAGCAGCAGACCGACGACAGGGGGCGGGTACGAGCAGTACTTC	CASSRPTTGGGYEQYF
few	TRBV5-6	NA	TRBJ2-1	TGTGCCAGCAGCTTGGGCGAATACAAGCAGTTCTTC	CASSLGEYKQFF
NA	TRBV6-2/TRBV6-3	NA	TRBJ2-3	TGTGCCAGCAGTATATGGAGTGGGGGGTCCACAGATACGCAGTATTTT	CASSIWSGGSTDTQYF
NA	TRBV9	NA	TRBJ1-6	TGTGCCAGCAGCGATTACGGCAGCCCGAATTCACCCCTCCACTTT	CASSDYGSPNSPLHF
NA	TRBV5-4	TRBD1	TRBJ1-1	TGTGCCAGCAGCACGAACAGGGGGCCCACTGAAGCTTTCTTT	CASSTNRGPTEAFF
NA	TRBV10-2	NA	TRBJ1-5	TGCGCCAGCAGTGTGGGTCCCAATCAGCCCCAGCATTTT	CASSVGPNQPQHF
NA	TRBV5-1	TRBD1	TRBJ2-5	TGCGCCAGCACCACAGGGGGCGGCCCGCAAGAGACCCAGTACTTC	CASTTGGGPQETQYF
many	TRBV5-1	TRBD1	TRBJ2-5	TGTGCCAGCAGCCCGGGACAGGCCCAAGAGACCCAGTACTTC	CASSPGQAQETQYF
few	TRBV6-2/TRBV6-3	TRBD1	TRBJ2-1	TGTGCCAGCAGACCATCCGGGACAGAATACAATGAGCAGTTCTTC	CASRPSGTEYNEQFF
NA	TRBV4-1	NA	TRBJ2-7	TGCGCCAGCAGCCAAGGCGGCGGGCAGGGGAACCTCTACGAGCAGTACTTC	CASSQGGGQGNLYEQYF
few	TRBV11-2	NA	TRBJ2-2	TGTGCCAGCAGCTTATTTATCGGGAACACCGGGGAGCTGTTTTTT	CASSLFIGNTGELFF
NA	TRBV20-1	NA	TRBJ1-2	TGCAGTGCTGATAACTATGGCTACACCTTC	CSADNYGYTF
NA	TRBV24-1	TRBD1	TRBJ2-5	TGTGCCACCAGTGACTCCGGTCAGGACAGGCTACAAGAGACCCAGTACTTC	CATSDSGQDRLQETQYF
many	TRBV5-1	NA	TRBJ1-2	TGCGCCAGCAGCTTGGAATTCATGACTAACTATGGCTACACCTTC	CASSLEFMTNYGYTF
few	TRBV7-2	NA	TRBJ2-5	TGTGCCAGCAGCTCACTCGGGGGCGGGGAGACCCAGTACTTC	CASSSLGGGETQYF
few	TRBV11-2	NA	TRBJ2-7	TGTGCCAGCAGCTTACCTTCTGGAGGGGCCTTACTCTCCTACGAGCAGTACTTC	CASSLPSGGALLSYEQYF
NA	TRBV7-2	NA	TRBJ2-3	TGTGCCAGCAACCAATGGAGGGATACGCAGTATTTT	CASNQWRDTQYF
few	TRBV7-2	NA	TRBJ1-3	TGTGCCAGCAGCTTGAATTCGGGAGATGGTGGAAACACCATATATTTT	CASSLNSGDGGNTIYF
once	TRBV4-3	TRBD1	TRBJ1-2	TGCGCCAGCAGCCAAGATGGGGCAGGGGGCTGGGGCTACACCTTC	CASSQDGAGGWGYTF
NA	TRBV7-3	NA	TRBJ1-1	TGTGCCAGCAGCCTCACGTCTCCCAACAGGGCGAACACTGAAGCTTTCTTT	CASSLTSPNRANTEAFF